The 8 T cell receptor beta chains below come from one sample, sequenced in a study of T cell responses to AZD1222 COVID-19 vaccine. The repertoire was sequenced with immunoSEQ multiplex PCR; TCRdb's copy has only in-frame clones and lacks some. The sample has approximately 150,000 clones; more than 80% are singletons. Sequences were derived from peripheral blood, sampled 28 days after the second AZD1222 dose. The receptors come from an adult who received the AZD1222 COVID-19 vaccine.

The CDR3 spells CASSKRGGDNEQFF. The CDR3 nucleotides are TGTGCCAGCAGTAAACGAGGGGGAGACAATGAGCAGTTCTTC. The V gene is TRBV11-3, the J gene TRBJ2-1; possible D gene TRBD1, 6 bases. Trimming left V 6 bases short and J 5 bases short, with 14 bases between. Germline-derived CDR1 and CDR2 are SGHNT and YENEEA. The CDR3 length is 14 residues.

This sequence joins TRBV6-6 and TRBJ2-3, with D unresolved. The germline V gene has CDR1 MNHNY and CDR2 SVGAGI (reference sequence). This CDR3 is 11 amino acids long. Trimming shortened V by 6 bases and J by 7 bases, and 8 bases separated the two germline ends. The CDR3 reads CASSLSYTQYF. The CDR3 bases are TGTGCCAGCAGCCTTTCGTATACGCAGTATTTT.

Here the CDR3 reads CASSEVWGHATNEKLFF. The CDR3, as DNA: TGTGCCAGCAGTGAAGTCTGGGGCCATGCAACTAATGAAAAACTGTTTTTT. V gene TRBV6-1 combines with J gene TRBJ1-4, with a weak D call TRBD1 (5 bases). The V gene's germline CDR1 is MNHNS and CDR2 SASEGT. The CDR3 covers 17 residues. V was cut by 1 base and J by 0 bases, with 12 bases left in between.

The chain recombines TRBV11-2 with TRBJ1-4; D possibly corresponds to TRBD1 (6 bases). The V end was cut by 4 bases, the J end by 7 bases, with 13 bases between. Germline V CDR1 and CDR2: SGHAT, FQNNGV. There are 14 residues in the CDR3. This CDR3 is CASSSRGGSEKLFF. The CDR3 nucleotides read TGTGCCAGCAGCTCCAGGGGAGGGAGTGAAAAACTGTTTTTT.

The chain employs TRBV18 and TRBJ1-2; D is possibly TRBD1 (5 bases). This CDR3 has 15 amino acids. Looked up from germline, CDR1 is KGHSH and CDR2 is LQKENI. V was shortened by 1 base and J by 3 bases, with 12 bases between the two germline ends. The CDR3 sequence is CASSPQTGRDYGYTF. The CDR3 DNA follows: TGTGCCAGCTCACCACAGACGGGGCGTGACTATGGCTACACCTTC.

The chain is built from TRBV7-9 and TRBJ2-3, with 7 bases aligning to TRBD2. The CDR3 consists of 15 residues. The ends lost 1 base at V and 6 bases at J; junction bases unmatched: 7. The germline CDR1 and CDR2 sequences are SEHNR and FQNEAQ (reference sequence). The CDR3 DNA follows: TGTGCCAGCAGCTTAGAGGCGGGAGTCACTGATACGCAGTATTTT. Translated, it gives CASSLEAGVTDTQYF.

The CDR3 DNA reads TGCGCCAGCAGCCAAGATACAGGGGTGAATCAGCCCCAGCATTTT. It specifies CASSQDTGVNQPQHF. The rearrangement joins TRBV4-1 to TRBJ1-5; 7 nucleotides align to TRBD1. The germline gives CDR1 MGHRA, CDR2 YSYEKL. The ends lost 0 bases at V and 4 bases at J; junction bases unmatched: 3. CDR3 length: 15 amino acids.

This sequence joins TRBV7-2 and TRBJ2-1; 7 bases match TRBD2. The V gene end was trimmed by 1 base and the J gene end by 6 bases; junction bases not matched to a gene: 9. The germline CDR1 and CDR2 sequences are SGHTA and FQGNSA. The CDR3 runs to 16 residues. The DNA for the CDR3 is TGTGCCAGCAGCTTAGTGGGGACTAAGGGGCTCAATGAGCAGTTCTTC. It yields the protein CASSLVGTKGLNEQFF.